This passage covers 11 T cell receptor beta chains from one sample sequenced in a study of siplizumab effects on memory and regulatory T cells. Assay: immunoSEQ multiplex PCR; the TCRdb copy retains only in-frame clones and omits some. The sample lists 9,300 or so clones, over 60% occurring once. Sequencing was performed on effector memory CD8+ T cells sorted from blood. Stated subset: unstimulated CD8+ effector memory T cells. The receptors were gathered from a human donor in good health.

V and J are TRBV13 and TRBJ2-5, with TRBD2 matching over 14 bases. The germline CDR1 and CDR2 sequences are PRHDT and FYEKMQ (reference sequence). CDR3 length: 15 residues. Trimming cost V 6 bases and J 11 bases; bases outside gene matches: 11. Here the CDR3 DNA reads TGTGCCAGCAGAGAACGGACTAGCGGGAGGCGGGAGCAGTACTTC. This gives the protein CASRERTSGRREQYF.

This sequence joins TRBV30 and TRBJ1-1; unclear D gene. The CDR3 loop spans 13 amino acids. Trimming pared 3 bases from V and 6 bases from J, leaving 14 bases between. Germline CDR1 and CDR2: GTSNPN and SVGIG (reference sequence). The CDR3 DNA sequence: TGTGCCTGGAGAGAGGTGGGTAATGCTGAAGCTTTCTTT. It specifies CAWREVGNAEAFF.

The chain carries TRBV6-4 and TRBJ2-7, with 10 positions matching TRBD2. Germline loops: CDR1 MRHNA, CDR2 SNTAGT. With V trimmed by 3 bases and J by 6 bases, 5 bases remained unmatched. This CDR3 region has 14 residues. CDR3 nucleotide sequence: TGTGCCAGCAGTGAAAGCGGGGGGGCCGCCGAGCAGTACTTC. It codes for CASSESGGAAEQYF.

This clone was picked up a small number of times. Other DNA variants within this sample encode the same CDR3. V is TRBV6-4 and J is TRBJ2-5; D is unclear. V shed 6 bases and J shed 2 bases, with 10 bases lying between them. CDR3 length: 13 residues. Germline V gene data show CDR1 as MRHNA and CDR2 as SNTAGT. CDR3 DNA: TGTGCCAGCAGCGAAGGAGAACAAGAGACCCAGTACTTC. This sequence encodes CASSEGEQETQYF.

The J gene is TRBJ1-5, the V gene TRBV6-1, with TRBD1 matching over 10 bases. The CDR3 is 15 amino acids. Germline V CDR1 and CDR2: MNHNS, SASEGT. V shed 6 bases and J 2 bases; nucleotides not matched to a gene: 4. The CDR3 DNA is TGTGCCAGCAGCTCCGGGACAGGGGGCAATCAGCCCCAGCATTTT. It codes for CASSSGTGGNQPQHF.

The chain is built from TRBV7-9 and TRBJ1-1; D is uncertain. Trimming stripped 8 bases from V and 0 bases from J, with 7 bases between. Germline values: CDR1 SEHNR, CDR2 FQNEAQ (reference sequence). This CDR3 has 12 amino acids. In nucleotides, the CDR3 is TGTGCCAGCTGGCCGGTGAACACTGAAGCTTTCTTT. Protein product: CASWPVNTEAFF.

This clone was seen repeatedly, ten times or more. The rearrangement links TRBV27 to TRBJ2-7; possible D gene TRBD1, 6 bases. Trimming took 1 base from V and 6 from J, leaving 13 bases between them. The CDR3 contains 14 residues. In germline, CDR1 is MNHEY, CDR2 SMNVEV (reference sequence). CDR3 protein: CASSLWGLAGEQYF. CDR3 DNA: TGTGCCAGCAGTTTATGGGGGCTAGCTGGCGAGCAGTACTTC.

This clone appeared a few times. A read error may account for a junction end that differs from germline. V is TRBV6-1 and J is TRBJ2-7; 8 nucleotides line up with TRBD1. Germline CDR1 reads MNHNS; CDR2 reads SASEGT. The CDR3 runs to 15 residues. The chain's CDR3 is CASREGQGKTYEQYF. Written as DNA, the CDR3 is TGTGCCAGCAGGGAAGGACAGGGAAAAACCTACGAGCAGTACTTC.

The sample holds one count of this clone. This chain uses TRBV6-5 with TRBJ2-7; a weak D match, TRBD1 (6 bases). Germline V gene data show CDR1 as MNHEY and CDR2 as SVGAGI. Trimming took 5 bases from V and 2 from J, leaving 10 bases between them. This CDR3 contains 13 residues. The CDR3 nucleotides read TGTGCCAGCAGTGTCCGGGACACCTACGAGCAGTACTTC. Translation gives CASSVRDTYEQYF.

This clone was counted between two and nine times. CDR3 protein: CASSPRTSGGLGNEQFF. The CDR3 DNA is TGTGCCAGCAGCCCCAGGACTAGCGGGGGGCTGGGGAATGAGCAGTTCTTC. The chain couples TRBV7-6 to TRBJ2-1; 14 bases align to TRBD2. Germline trimming cut 5 bases from V and 7 bases from J; bases unmatched to any gene: 10. This CDR3 has 17 residues. Germline V gene sequence: CDR1 SGHVS, CDR2 FNYEAQ.

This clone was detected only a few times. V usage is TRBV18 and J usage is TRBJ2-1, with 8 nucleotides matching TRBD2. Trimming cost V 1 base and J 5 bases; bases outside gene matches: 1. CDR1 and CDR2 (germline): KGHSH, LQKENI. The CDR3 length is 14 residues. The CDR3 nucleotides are TGTGCCAGCTCACCACAGACTAGCGACAATGAGCAGTTCTTC. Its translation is CASSPQTSDNEQFF.